The clone carrying this T cell receptor (beta chain) turned up a few times. Its antigen remains unidentified. CD4+ naive, central memory, regulatory and stem cell-like memory subsets were isolated by sorting on CD45RO/CCR7/CD25/CD127/CD95/CD27. The sample belongs to a study of beta chain features in type 1 diabetes. Study results and limitations: Within patients, naive, central memory and Treg TCRB repertoires seemed more similar than within healthy donors. Moderate but significant shortening of TCRB CDR3s was recorded in all four CD4+ subsets from Type 1 diabetes patients. A cDNA-based sequencing approach could over-represent cells with high TCR expression.

Per the germline V gene, CDR1 is SQVTM and CDR2 is ANQGSEA. V dropped 4 bases and J dropped 0; count of bases not matched to a gene: 1. The CDR3 consists of 14 residues. Since all of the isolated RNA was reverse transcribed, expressed TCRB transcripts were what got sequenced. The table came from immunoSEQ multiplex PCR; TCRdb's copy has only in-frame clones and leaves some out. The sample shows under 450,000 clones, around 14% of them seen only once. The TCR was taken from a man aged 25 to 40 in good health. The chain employs TRBV29-1 and TRBJ2-5; 11 bases agree with TRBD2. The sample comprised naive CD4+ T cells from blood. CDR3 bases: TGCAGCGTTGGACTAGCGGGATACCAAGAGACCCAGTACTTC. This codes for CSVGLAGYQETQYF. Filled out from reference TRBV29-1 and TRBJ2-5, the complete variable domain reads SAVISQKPSRDICQRGTSLTIQCQVDSQVTMMFWYRQQPGQSLTLIATANQGSEATYESGFVIDKFPISRPNLTFSTLTVSNMSPEDSSIYLCSVGLAGYQETQYFGPGTRLLVL.